Each of the 15 T cell receptor beta chains below was sequenced from the same sample in a study of Graves' ophthalmopathy and Graves' hyperthyroidism. The authors amplified TCR beta CDR3 regions, and they did so from RNA transcripts for repertoire sequencing. HTBI-primed RT-PCR formed the first round, and a multiplex PCR formed the second. TCRdb passed the multiplex PCR reads through MiXCR, listing each CDR3 protein once. The sample shows around 170,000 distinct CDR3 sequences, roughly 37% of them seen only once. The sample consisted of peripheral blood. The receptors shown here come from a woman in her forties with Graves' ophthalmopathy.

This clonotype was seen repeatedly, ten times or more. The V and J genes are TRBV15 and TRBJ2-5, with TRBD1 matching 8 bases. The CDR3 is 14 residues long. Germline V gene lookup returns CDR1 LNHNV and CDR2 YYDKDF (reference sequence). V gave up 7 bases and J gave up 5 bases; unmatched junction bases: 9. Here the CDR3 reads CATTPGSGGETQYF. In DNA, the CDR3 is TGTGCCACCACACCGGGGTCAGGGGGCGAGACCCAGTACTTC.

This clonotype occurred once. J is TRBJ1-6 and V is TRBV6-5, with 8 bases aligning to TRBD1. The germline CDR1 and CDR2 sequences are MNHEY and SVGAGI. The CDR3 consists of 15 residues. The V and J ends lost 1 base and 10 bases, in that order; junction bases with no gene match: 6. The CDR3 sequence: CASSYWQGAGSPLHF. The CDR3 DNA reads as TGTGCCAGCAGTTACTGGCAGGGGGCTGGCTCACCCCTCCACTTT.

The V and J genes are TRBV11-2 and TRBJ2-7, with D tentatively TRBD1 (7 bases). CDR1 is SGHAT and CDR2 is FQNNGV in the germline V gene. CDR3 length equals 16 residues. V lost 3 bases and J lost 1, with 16 bases in between. The CDR3 reads CASSFTTGTGSYEQYF. As DNA, the CDR3 is TGTGCCAGCAGCTTTACGACAGGGACTGGGTCCTACGAGCAGTACTTC. Using reference TRBV11-2 and TRBJ2-7 for the parts outside the CDR3, the full variable domain is EAGVAQSPRYKIIEKRQSVAFWCNPISGHATLYWYQQILGQGPKLLIQFQNNGVVDDSQLPKDRFSAERLKGVDSTLKIQPAKLEDSAVYLCASSFTTGTGSYEQYFGPGTRLTVT.

This clonotype was observed many times. The chain couples TRBV6-2 or TRBV6-3 to TRBJ1-2; 8 bases fit TRBD1. This CDR3 is built from 18 residues. CDR1 MNHEY and CDR2 SVGEGT come from the germline V gene. With V trimmed by 6 bases and J by 0 bases, 15 bases remained unmatched. The CDR3 here is CASSYGGARQGSNYGYTF. The CDR3 bases are TGTGCCAGCAGCTATGGAGGAGCGAGACAGGGGTCTAACTATGGCTACACCTTC.

In regard to this clonotype: A read error may produce the germline difference seen at one junction end. The rearrangement uses TRBV12-3 or TRBV12-4 and TRBJ2-7; the D gene is possibly TRBD2 (6 bases). The CDR3 sequence is 14 residues long. As DNA, the CDR3 is TGTGCTAGCAGCCCAACTAGCTCGGCGCACGAGCAGTACTTC. Translation gives CASSPTSSAHEQYF.

This clonotype has ten or more counts. J is TRBJ1-1 and V is TRBV28; TRBD1 might be the D (6 bases). Germline CDR1 MDHEN, CDR2 SYDVKM. Trimming removed 2 bases from V and 3 bases from J, with 16 bases in between. CDR3 length: 16 amino acids. This chain's CDR3 is CASSLGGAQGDTEAFF. The CDR3 region has the DNA TGTGCCAGCAGTTTAGGGGGGGCGCAAGGTGACACTGAAGCTTTCTTT.

J is TRBJ2-7 and V is TRBV27; 8 nucleotides match TRBD1. This CDR3 is 14 amino acids long. V lost 2 bases and J lost 7; bases outside the gene matches: 7. Germline lookup yields CDR1 MNHEY and CDR2 SMNVEV (reference sequence). The CDR3 sequence is CASSLQQGAREQYF. The CDR3 nucleotides read TGTGCCAGCAGTTTACAGCAGGGGGCGCGTGAGCAGTACTTC.

The sample holds many counts of this clonotype. The DNA of the CDR3 is TGTGCCAGCAGCTTTGGGGAGGGGCTTGGGCAGCCCCAGCATTTT. This translates into CASSFGEGLGQPQHF. The gene calls are TRBV12-3 or TRBV12-4 and TRBJ1-5; D perhaps matches TRBD1 (5 bases). V was pared by 6 bases and J by 7 bases, with 19 bases between. The length of the CDR3 is 15 residues.

This clonotype was picked up many times. J is TRBJ2-7 and V is TRBV7-2; perhaps TRBD2 as D (6 bases). Trimming removed 3 bases at V and 2 bases at J, with 14 bases between. Germline lookup yields CDR1 SGHTA and CDR2 FQGNSA. The CDR3 is made up of 15 amino acids. The CDR3 sequence: CASSFREEGTYEQYF. CDR3 DNA sequence: TGTGCCAGCAGCTTTAGGGAGGAGGGAACCTACGAGCAGTACTTC.

This clonotype has ten or more counts. This rearrangement joins TRBV6-2 or TRBV6-3 to TRBJ1-5; perhaps TRBD1 as D (5 bases). Deletions cut 5 bases from V and 5 bases from J, with 13 bases between. This CDR3 is 14 amino acids long. Germline V gene lookup returns CDR1 MNHEY and CDR2 SVGEGT. DNA for the CDR3: TGTGCCAGCAGTAACGGGGGAAAGTATCAGCCCCAGCATTTT. Its translation: CASSNGGKYQPQHF.

The V call is TRBV12-3 or TRBV12-4, the J call TRBJ2-5; 8 bases agree with TRBD2. This CDR3 is 16 amino acids long. V was clipped by 5 bases and J by 1 base; unmatched bases: 9. As DNA, the CDR3 is TGTGCCAGCAGTCCTCTCTACGGGAGGGCCCAAGAGACCCAGTACTTC. It encodes CASSPLYGRAQETQYF.

This rearrangement joins TRBV7-2 to TRBJ2-7; 9 bases match TRBD2. V shed 1 base and J 6 bases; nucleotides not matched to a gene: 4. The CDR3 is 14 amino acids. Germline V CDR1 and CDR2: SGHTA, FQGNSA. CDR3 coding DNA: TGTGCCAGCAGCTTAGTTAGCGGGAGAGGCGAGCAGTACTTC. Amino acid sequence: CASSLVSGRGEQYF.

This clonotype was recorded many times. This chain joins TRBV28 and TRBJ2-2; TRBD2 matches at 7 bases. After removal of 6 bases from V and 6 bases from J, the junction contained 10 bases not matched to a gene. The CDR3 is 15 residues long. Germline-derived CDR1 and CDR2 are MDHEN and SYDVKM. CDR3 sequence (DNA): TGTGCCAGCAGCCCCCGGGACTACCCTCCCGGGGAGCTGTTTTTT. It encodes CASSPRDYPPGELFF.

The chain joins TRBV10-3 to TRBJ1-1, with D hard to call. Trimming pared 1 base from V and 0 bases from J, leaving 6 bases between. The CDR3 totals 14 residues. The germline gives CDR1 ENHRY, CDR2 SYGVKD. CDR3 protein: CAISEYDLNTEAFF. In nucleotides, the CDR3 is TGTGCCATCAGTGAGTACGACCTGAACACTGAAGCTTTCTTT.

This clonotype was recorded at least ten times. The chain combines TRBV27 with TRBJ2-7; 12 bases map to TRBD1. The germline gives CDR1 MNHEY, CDR2 SMNVEV (reference sequence). Germline trimming cut 5 bases from V and 8 bases from J; bases unmatched to any gene: 13. The length of the CDR3 is 16 residues. CDR3 region: CASSPIGGDRGRKQYF. DNA of the CDR3: TGTGCCAGCAGTCCTATCGGGGGGGACAGGGGGCGCAAGCAGTACTTC.